A selection of T cell receptor beta chains follows, all from one sample in a study of shared clonotypes between healthy human individuals. The repertoire was sequenced with immunoSEQ multiplex PCR; TCRdb's copy has only in-frame clones and lacks some. The sample records a few million clones, over 85% being singletons. Sequencing used naive CD4+ T cells from PBMCs. The origin of the receptors is a man between 18 and 35 years old in good health. Some clones in this sample may be carry-over from other donors' samples. CDR3s include the opening cysteine and the closing phenylalanine or tryptophan. The D gene is left open where the match is weak.

v_call	d_call	j_call	cdr3_nt	cdr3_aa
TRBV21-1	NA	TRBJ1-5	TGTGCCAGCAGCAGAGGGAGGGCAGGGCATCAGCCCCAGCATTTT	CASSRGRAGHQPQHF
TRBV6-5	NA	TRBJ2-7	TGTGCCAGCAGTTCGACGTACGAGCAGTACTTC	CASSSTYEQYF
TRBV5-1	NA	TRBJ1-2	TGCGCCAGCAGCTTGGGGACGGACAGATATGGCTACACCTTC	CASSLGTDRYGYTF
TRBV18	NA	TRBJ1-1	TGTGCCAGCTCACCACCGGGGGAGAGGATGAACACTGAAGCTTTCTTT	CASSPPGERMNTEAFF
TRBV5-1	NA	TRBJ2-2	TGCGCCAGCAGCTTGGTGGTGGGACACAACACCGGGGAGCTGTTTTTT	CASSLVVGHNTGELFF
TRBV5-1	TRBD1	TRBJ2-2	TGCGCCAGCAGCCTCGGACAGGGGGACGGGGAGCTGTTTTTT	CASSLGQGDGELFF
TRBV6-5	NA	TRBJ1-5	TGTGCCAGCAGTCAAGACAGAAATAGCAATCAGCCCCAGCATTTT	CASSQDRNSNQPQHF
TRBV7-3	NA	TRBJ2-3	TGTGCCAGCAGCTTAGGCTCGGGAAGCACAGATACGCAGTATTTT	CASSLGSGSTDTQYF
TRBV6-1	NA	TRBJ2-7	TGTGCCAGCAGAGATGGATCCGGCTACGAGCAGTACTTC	CASRDGSGYEQYF
TRBV9	TRBD2	TRBJ2-2	TGTGCCAGCAGCGTAGCGGGAGGAGCGAACACCGGGGAGCTGTTTTTT	CASSVAGGANTGELFF
TRBV28	TRBD1	TRBJ2-6	TGTGCCAGCAGTTTGGGGACAGGGAACTCTGGGGCCAACGTCCTGACTTTC	CASSLGTGNSGANVLTF
TRBV10-3	NA	TRBJ1-1	TGTGCCATCAGTGCGCGGCGGGGGACGGACACTGAAGCTTTCTTT	CAISARRGTDTEAFF
TRBV5-1	NA	TRBJ2-5	TGCGCCAGCAGCTTAGAGTCAGAGACCCAGTACTTC	CASSLESETQYF
TRBV28	TRBD1	TRBJ1-1	TGTGCCAGCAGTCCCCACAGGGGGGCCGGAACTGAAGCTTTCTTT	CASSPHRGAGTEAFF
TRBV6-1	TRBD1	TRBJ2-6	TGTGCCAGCAGTGTACAGGGGGTGGCTGGGGCCAACGTCCTGACTTTC	CASSVQGVAGANVLTF
TRBV16	NA	TRBJ1-1	TGTGCCAGCAGCCAATCATCAACTGAAGCTTTCTTT	CASSQSSTEAFF
TRBV19	NA	TRBJ2-7	TGTGCCAGTAGTAGCCGGGACCGAAATTACGAGCAGTACTTC	CASSSRDRNYEQYF
TRBV9	NA	TRBJ1-1	TGTGCCAGCAGCCCATCGGGGGCAAGCGCTGAAGCTTTCTTT	CASSPSGASAEAFF
TRBV6-5	NA	TRBJ2-7	TGTGCCAGCAGTTACGAGGAGGGCTCGGAGCAGTACTTC	CASSYEEGSEQYF
TRBV7-2	NA	TRBJ1-2	TGTGCCAGCAGCCGCGGGCAGGGACTCTATGGCTACACCTTC	CASSRGQGLYGYTF
TRBV10-3	TRBD1	TRBJ1-2	TGTGCCATCAGCCAGTCCGGGACAGACTATGGCTACACCTTC	CAISQSGTDYGYTF
TRBV6-6	TRBD1	TRBJ1-2	TGTGCCAGCAGCGGCGGGGCGAACAGGGGGTATGGCTACACCTTC	CASSGGANRGYGYTF